This T cell receptor beta chain was documented in a study of identical twins. The CDR3 has 13 amino acids. V was pared by 5 bases and J by 5 bases, with 12 bases between. Germline-derived CDR1 and CDR2 are SGHTA and FQGTGA. This clonotype was counted a few times. MiXCR, run by TCRdb on the 5' RACE reads, gives a single entry per CDR3 protein. The sample includes around 480,000 distinct CDR3 sequences, roughly an eighth seen only once; the top ten take 0.98%. The sample also formed part of further work on yellow fever vaccine responses in identical twins.

The TCR comes from a woman aged 18-30 years in good health. This sequence joins TRBV7-3 and TRBJ2-5, with D maybe TRBD1 (6 bases). Sequenced: CD4+ T cells sorted from blood. In DNA, the CDR3 is TGTGCCAGCAGCCAGGGGTCGGGGGAGACCCAGTACTTC. This sequence encodes CASSQGSGETQYF.